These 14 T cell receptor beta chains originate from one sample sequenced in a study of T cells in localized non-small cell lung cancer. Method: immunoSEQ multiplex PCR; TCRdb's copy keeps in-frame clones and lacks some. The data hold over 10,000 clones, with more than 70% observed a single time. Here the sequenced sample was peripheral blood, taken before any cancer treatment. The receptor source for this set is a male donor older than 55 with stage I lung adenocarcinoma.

The CDR3 nucleotides are TGCGCCATACTCCTCGGGGGGGTGAACACTGAAGCTTTCTTT. Its translation is CAILLGGVNTEAFF. This chain uses TRBV23-1 with TRBJ1-1, with D perhaps matching TRBD1 (5 bases). TRBV23-1 has ORF status, its function being uncertain. The CDR3 spans 14 residues. V was trimmed by 10 bases and J by 0 bases, leaving 15 bases between them.

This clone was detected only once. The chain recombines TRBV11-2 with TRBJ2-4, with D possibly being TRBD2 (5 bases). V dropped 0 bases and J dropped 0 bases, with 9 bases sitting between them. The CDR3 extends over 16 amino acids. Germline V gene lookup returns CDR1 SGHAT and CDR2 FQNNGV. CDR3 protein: CASSLDGLLAKNIQYF. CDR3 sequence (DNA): TGTGCCAGCAGCTTAGACGGACTTCTAGCCAAAAACATTCAGTACTTC.

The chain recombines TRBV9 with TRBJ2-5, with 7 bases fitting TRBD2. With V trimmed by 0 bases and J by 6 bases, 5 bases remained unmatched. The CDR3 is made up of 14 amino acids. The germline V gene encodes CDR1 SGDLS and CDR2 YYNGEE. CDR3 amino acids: CASSVAREGQTQYF. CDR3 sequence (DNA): TGTGCCAGCAGCGTAGCTAGGGAGGGGCAGACCCAGTACTTC.

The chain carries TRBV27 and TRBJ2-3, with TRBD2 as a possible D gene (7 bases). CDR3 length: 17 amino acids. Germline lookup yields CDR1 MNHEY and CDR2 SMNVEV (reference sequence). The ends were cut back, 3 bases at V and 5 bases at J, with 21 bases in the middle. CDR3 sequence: CASSFSLLRGGLDTQYF. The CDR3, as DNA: TGTGCCAGCAGTTTTTCGCTCCTTAGGGGGGGATTAGATACGCAGTATTTT.

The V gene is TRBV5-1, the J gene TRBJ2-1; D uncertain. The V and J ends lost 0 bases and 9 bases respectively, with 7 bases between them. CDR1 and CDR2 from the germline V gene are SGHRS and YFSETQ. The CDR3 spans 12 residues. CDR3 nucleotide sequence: TGCGCCAGCAGCTTGGAGAGTAGTGAGCAGTTCTTC. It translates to CASSLESSEQFF.

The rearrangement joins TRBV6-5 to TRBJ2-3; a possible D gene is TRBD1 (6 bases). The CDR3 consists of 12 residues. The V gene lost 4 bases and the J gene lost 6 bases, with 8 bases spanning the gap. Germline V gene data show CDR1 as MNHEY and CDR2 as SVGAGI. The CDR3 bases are TGTGCCAGCAGTTTGAGGGGGGATACGCAGTATTTT. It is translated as CASSLRGDTQYF.

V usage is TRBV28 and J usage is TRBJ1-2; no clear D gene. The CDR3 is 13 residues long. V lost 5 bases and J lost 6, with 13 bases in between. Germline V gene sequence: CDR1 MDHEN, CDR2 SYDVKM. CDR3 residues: CASSPGSFDGYTF. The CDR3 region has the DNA TGTGCCAGCAGTCCGGGATCTTTTGATGGCTACACCTTC.

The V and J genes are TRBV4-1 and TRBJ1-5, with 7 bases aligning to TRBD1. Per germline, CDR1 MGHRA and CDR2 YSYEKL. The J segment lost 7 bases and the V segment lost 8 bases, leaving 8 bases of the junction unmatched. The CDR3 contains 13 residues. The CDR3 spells CASDYRGRQPQHF. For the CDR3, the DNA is TGCGCCAGCGATTACAGGGGTCGCCAGCCCCAGCATTTT.

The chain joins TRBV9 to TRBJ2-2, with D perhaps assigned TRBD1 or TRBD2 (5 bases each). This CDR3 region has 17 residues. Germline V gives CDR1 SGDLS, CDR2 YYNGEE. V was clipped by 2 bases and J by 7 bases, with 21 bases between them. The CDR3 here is CASSVRGDPQIFGELFF. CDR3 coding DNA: TGTGCCAGCAGCGTTCGTGGGGACCCGCAAATATTCGGGGAGCTGTTTTTT.

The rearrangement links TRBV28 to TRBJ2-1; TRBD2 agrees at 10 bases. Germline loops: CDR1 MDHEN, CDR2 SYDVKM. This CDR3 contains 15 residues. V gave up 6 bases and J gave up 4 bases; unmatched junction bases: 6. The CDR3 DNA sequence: TGTGCCAGCAGCCAAGGGACTAGCGCTTACAATGAGCAGTTCTTC. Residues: CASSQGTSAYNEQFF.

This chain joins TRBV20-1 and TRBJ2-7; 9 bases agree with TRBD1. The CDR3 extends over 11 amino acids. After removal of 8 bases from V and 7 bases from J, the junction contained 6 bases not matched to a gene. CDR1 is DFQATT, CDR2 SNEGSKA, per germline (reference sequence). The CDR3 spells CSLQGAKEQYF. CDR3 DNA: TGCAGTCTACAGGGGGCGAAGGAGCAGTACTTC.

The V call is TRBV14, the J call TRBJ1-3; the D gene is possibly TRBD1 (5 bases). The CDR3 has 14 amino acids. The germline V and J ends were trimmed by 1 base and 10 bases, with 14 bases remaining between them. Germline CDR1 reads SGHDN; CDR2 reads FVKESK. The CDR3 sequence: CASSQVIGGTTIYF. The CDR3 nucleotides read TGTGCCAGCAGCCAAGTAATCGGGGGAACGACCATATATTTT.

The CDR3 DNA reads as TGTGCCAGCAGTTTATTCCTGGGGAACTATGGCTACACCTTC. This codes for CASSLFLGNYGYTF. The chain links TRBV27 to TRBJ1-2; no definite D call. The CDR3 spans 14 residues. V dropped 1 base and J dropped 2 bases, with 8 bases sitting between them. Germline assignment: CDR1 MNHEY and CDR2 SMNVEV (reference sequence).

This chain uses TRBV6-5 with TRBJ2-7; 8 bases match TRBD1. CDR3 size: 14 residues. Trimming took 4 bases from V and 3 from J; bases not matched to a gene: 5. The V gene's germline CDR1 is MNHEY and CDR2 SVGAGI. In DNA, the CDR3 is TGTGCCAGCAGTTCGCCAGGGGGCGGCTACGAGCAGTACTTC. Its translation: CASSSPGGGYEQYF.